A selection of T cell receptor beta chains follows, all from one sample in a study of T cell repertoires in cytomegalovirus infection. TCRdb processed the reads anew with MiXCR; each CDR3 protein has one entry. The sample includes roughly 230,000 distinct CDR3 sequences, about 12% of them seen just once. The sequenced sample was PBMCs. Receptor source: a human donor in good health (CMV status not recorded). Some clones in this sample may be carry-over from other donors' samples. CDR3s leave out the opening cysteine and the closing phenylalanine or tryptophan.

J gene: TRBJ1-1; V gene: TRBV6-2/TRBV6-3; CDR3 protein: ASSPWRTGGMNTEAF
J gene: TRBJ2-3; V gene: TRBV7-2; CDR3 protein: ASSLTLLAGANTQY
J gene: TRBJ2-1; V gene: TRBV7-9; CDR3 protein: ASSLVQPYNEQF
J gene: TRBJ1-1; V gene: TRBV27; CDR3 protein: ASSLQRGGGLEAF
J gene: TRBJ1-1; V gene: TRBV10-3; CDR3 protein: AISDGHNTEAF
J gene: TRBJ2-1; V gene: TRBV15; CDR3 protein: ATSSWTSGRLNKQF
J gene: TRBJ1-1; V gene: TRBV29-1; CDR3 protein: SVKRGLNTEAF
J gene: TRBJ1-2; V gene: TRBV28; CDR3 protein: ASSLGKNYGYT
J gene: TRBJ1-5; V gene: TRBV6-5; CDR3 protein: ASSNRGLDQPQH
J gene: TRBJ2-2; V gene: TRBV29-1; CDR3 protein: SVEWKNTGELF
J gene: TRBJ1-4; V gene: TRBV20-1; CDR3 protein: SARVAVSNEKLF
J gene: TRBJ2-1; V gene: TRBV29-1; CDR3 protein: SVDRGGGFVEQF
J gene: TRBJ2-7; V gene: TRBV7-2; CDR3 protein: ASIQDRGGFREQY
J gene: TRBJ1-1; V gene: TRBV11-3; CDR3 protein: ASSSNAGTEAF
J gene: TRBJ1-5; V gene: TRBV6-6; CDR3 protein: ASSYTVGTGVDQPQH
J gene: TRBJ1-5; V gene: TRBV29-1; CDR3 protein: SVGEGSNQPQH
J gene: TRBJ1-3; V gene: TRBV3-1; CDR3 protein: ASSQRVGLGNTIY
J gene: TRBJ1-1; V gene: TRBV7-2; CDR3 protein: ASSLASGIHTEAF
J gene: TRBJ1-2; V gene: TRBV29-1; CDR3 protein: SVMNREGFGYT
J gene: TRBJ1-1; V gene: TRBV27; CDR3 protein: ATPRKTGSRMNTEAF